One and the same sample provided the 5 T cell receptor beta chains below, sequenced in a study of T cells in Graves' hyperthyroidism and ophthalmopathy. The TCR beta CDR3 regions underwent amplification using RNA transcripts as the source. HTBI primers were used for first-round RT-PCR of the TCR CDR3. TCRdb independently ran MiXCR on the multiplex PCR reads; one entry per CDR3 protein. Here the sample spans 500,000 to 650,000 distinct CDR3 sequences, approximately 15% being singletons. The sequenced sample consisted of blood. The receptor set was obtained from a woman aged 45-65 years with Graves' ophthalmopathy.

The chain employs TRBV12-3 or TRBV12-4 and TRBJ2-1; 9 positions agree with TRBD2. The CDR3 runs to 13 residues. With 8 bases clipped from V and 6 bases from J, the junction kept 5 bases outside the gene matches. Here the CDR3 reads CASLGLAPNEQFF. CDR3 nucleotide sequence: TGTGCCAGCTTAGGACTAGCGCCCAATGAGCAGTTCTTC.

There are a few counts of this clonotype. Being one base from a much bigger clone, this may be a read error. V gene TRBV7-2 combines with J gene TRBJ2-5; 10 nucleotides line up with TRBD1. This CDR3 contains 14 residues. CDR1 is SGHTA, CDR2 FQGNSA, per germline. After removal of 8 bases from V and 2 bases from J, the junction contained 5 bases not matched to a gene. DNA for the CDR3: TGTGCCAGCGCCGGGACAGGGGAACAAGAGACCCAGTACTTC. This translates into CASAGTGEQETQYF.

Of note for this clonotype: This may arise from a read error, as a much more abundant clone is one base away. This chain links TRBV28 with TRBJ1-5; D not resolved. This CDR3 region has 12 residues. Germline V CDR1 and CDR2: MDHEN, SYDVKM. Trimming shortened V by 9 bases and J by 3 bases, and 9 bases separated the two germline ends. The CDR3 loop is CASRVFNQPQHF. CDR3 DNA sequence: TGTGCCAGTAGGGTTTTCAATCAGCCCCAGCATTTT. Combining the CDR3 with reference TRBV28 and TRBJ1-5 gives the whole variable domain DVKVTQSSRYLVKRTGEKVFLECVQDMDHENMFWYRQDPGLGLRLIYFSYDVKMKEKGDIPEGYSVSREKKERFSLILESASTNQTSMYLCASRVFNQPQHFGDGTRLSIL.

This clonotype occurred many times. The V gene is TRBV11-2, the J gene TRBJ2-2; D unresolved. Germline V gives CDR1 SGHAT, CDR2 FQNNGV. V dropped 1 base and J dropped 5 bases, with 14 bases sitting between them. This CDR3 spans 16 amino acids. CDR3 protein: CASSLVVGRRTGELFF. The CDR3 region has the DNA TGTGCCAGCAGCTTAGTAGTAGGCCGCAGAACCGGGGAGCTGTTTTTT.

A note on this clonotype: A read error may be the cause here, since a much bigger clone is one base away. The rearrangement uses TRBV27 and TRBJ1-5; D is unresolved. Germline V gene sequence: CDR1 MNHEY, CDR2 SMNVEV (reference sequence). The CDR3 spans 14 residues. CDR3 loop: CDSSTGGSNQPQHF. In DNA form, the CDR3 reads TGTGACAGCAGTACCGGTGGTAGCAATCAGCCCCAGCATTTT.